The clone carrying this T cell receptor (beta chain) was observed a few times. The sample is drawn from a study of T cell clones after liver transplantation. Study context: Immunosuppression withdrawal was tried within 2 years after liver transplantation in this trial. Draws occurred before transplant, before withdrawal, and after complete or failed withdrawal. Three of the eight recipients were HCV-positive; the rest had non-autoimmune, non-viral transplant indications.

Clones were sequenced by immunoSEQ multiplex PCR, and TCRdb holds only the in-frame ones, with some missing. Counted here are tens of thousands of clones, about two thirds occurring once; the ten biggest clones make up roughly 15%. Germline loops: CDR1 MNHNS, CDR2 SASEGT. The CDR3 runs 15 residues. Germline trimming cut 7 bases from V and 2 bases from J; bases unmatched to any gene: 8. Sorting of unstimulated PBMCs yielded separate CD3+CD4+ and CD3+CD8+ fractions. Sequences were derived from CD4+ T cells from blood, sampled before liver transplant. This sequence joins TRBV6-1 and TRBJ2-1; 7 bases agree with TRBD1. This receptor was obtained from a human donor who received a liver transplant. CDR3 nucleotide sequence: TGTGCCAGCACCCGTGACAGGGTAACCTACAATGAGCAGTTCTTC. Its protein is CASTRDRVTYNEQFF.